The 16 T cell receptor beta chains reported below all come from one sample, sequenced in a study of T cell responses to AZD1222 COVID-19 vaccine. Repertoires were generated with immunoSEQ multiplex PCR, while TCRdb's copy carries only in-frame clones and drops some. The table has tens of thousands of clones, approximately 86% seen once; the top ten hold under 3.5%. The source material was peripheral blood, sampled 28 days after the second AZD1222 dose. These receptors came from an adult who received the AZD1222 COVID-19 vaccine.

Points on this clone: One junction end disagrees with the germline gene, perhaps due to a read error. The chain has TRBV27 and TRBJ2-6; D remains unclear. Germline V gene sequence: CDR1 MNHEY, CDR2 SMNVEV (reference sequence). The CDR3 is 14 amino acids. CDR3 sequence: CASKKPSGANVLTF. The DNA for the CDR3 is TGTGCCAGCAAGAAACCCTCTGGAGCCAACGTCCTGACTTTC.

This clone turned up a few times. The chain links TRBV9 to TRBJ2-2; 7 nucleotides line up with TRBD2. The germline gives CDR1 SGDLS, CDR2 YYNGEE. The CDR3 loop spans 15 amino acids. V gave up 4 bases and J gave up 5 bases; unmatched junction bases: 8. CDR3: CASSPGLEGTGELFF. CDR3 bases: TGTGCCAGCAGCCCCGGACTAGAGGGGACCGGGGAGCTGTTTTTT. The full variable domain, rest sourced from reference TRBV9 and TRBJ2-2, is DSGVTQTPKHLITATGQRVTLRCSPRSGDLSVYWYQQSLDQGLQFLIQYYNGEERAKGNILERFSAQQFPDLHSELNLSSLELGDSALYFCASSPGLEGTGELFFGEGSRLTVL.

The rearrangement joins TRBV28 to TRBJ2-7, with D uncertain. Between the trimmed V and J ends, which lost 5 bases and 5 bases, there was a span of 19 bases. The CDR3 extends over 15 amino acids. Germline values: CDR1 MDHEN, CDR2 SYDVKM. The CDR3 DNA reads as TGTGCCAGCAGTCCAATGCCCCGGTCGAACAACGAGCAGTACTTC. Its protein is CASSPMPRSNNEQYF.

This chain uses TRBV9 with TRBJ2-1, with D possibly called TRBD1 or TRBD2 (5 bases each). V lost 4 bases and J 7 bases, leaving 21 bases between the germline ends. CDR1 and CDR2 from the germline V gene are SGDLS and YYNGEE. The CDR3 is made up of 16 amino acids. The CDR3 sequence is CASSTFRDPGVNEQFF. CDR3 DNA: TGTGCCAGCAGCACCTTCCGGGACCCCGGTGTGAATGAGCAGTTCTTC.

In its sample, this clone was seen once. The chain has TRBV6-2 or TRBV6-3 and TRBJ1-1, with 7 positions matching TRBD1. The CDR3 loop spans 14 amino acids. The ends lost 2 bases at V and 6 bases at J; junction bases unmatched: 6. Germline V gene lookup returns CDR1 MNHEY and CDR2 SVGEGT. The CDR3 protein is CASSYEYRGPEAFF. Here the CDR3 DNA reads TGTGCCAGCAGTTACGAATACAGGGGCCCTGAAGCTTTCTTT.

The DNA of the CDR3 is TGTGCCACCCTAGGGGGTGAGCAGTTCTTC. This codes for CATLGGEQFF. The chain employs TRBV28 and TRBJ2-1; D possibly corresponds to TRBD1 (6 bases). The CDR3 runs 10 residues. Germline V CDR1 and CDR2: MDHEN, SYDVKM. Trimming stripped 10 bases from V and 9 bases from J, with 10 bases between.

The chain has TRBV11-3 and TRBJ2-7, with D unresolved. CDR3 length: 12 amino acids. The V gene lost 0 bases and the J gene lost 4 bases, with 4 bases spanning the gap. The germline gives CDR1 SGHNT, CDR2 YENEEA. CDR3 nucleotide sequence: TGTGCCAGCAGCTTAGATGGATACGAGCAGTACTTC. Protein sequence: CASSLDGYEQYF.

This CDR3 reads CSVALSGGATEAFF. DNA for the CDR3: TGCAGCGTTGCCTTGTCGGGGGGCGCGACTGAAGCTTTCTTT. The chain recombines TRBV29-1 with TRBJ1-1; the D gene is possibly TRBD1 (6 bases). CDR3 length: 14 residues. V was clipped by 4 bases and J by 5 bases, with 17 bases between them. From germline, CDR1 is SQVTM and CDR2 ANQGSEA.

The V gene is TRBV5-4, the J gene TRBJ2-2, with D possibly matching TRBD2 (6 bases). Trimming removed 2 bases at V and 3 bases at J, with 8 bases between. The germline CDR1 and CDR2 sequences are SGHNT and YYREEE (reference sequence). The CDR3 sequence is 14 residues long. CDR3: CASSFGGDTGELFF. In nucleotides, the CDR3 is TGTGCCAGCAGCTTTGGCGGGGACACCGGGGAGCTGTTTTTT.

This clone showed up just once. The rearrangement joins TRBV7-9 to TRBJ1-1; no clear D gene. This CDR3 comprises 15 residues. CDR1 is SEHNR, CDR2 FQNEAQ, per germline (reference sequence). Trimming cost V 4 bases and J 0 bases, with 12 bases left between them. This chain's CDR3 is CASSSVKALNTEAFF. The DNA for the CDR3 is TGTGCCAGCAGCTCGGTAAAGGCTTTGAACACTGAAGCTTTCTTT.

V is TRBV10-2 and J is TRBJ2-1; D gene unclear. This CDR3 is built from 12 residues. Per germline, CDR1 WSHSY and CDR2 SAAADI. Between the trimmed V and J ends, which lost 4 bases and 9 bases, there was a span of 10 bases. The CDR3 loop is CASSGIMGEQFF. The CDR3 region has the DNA TGCGCCAGCAGTGGCATTATGGGTGAGCAGTTCTTC.

In nucleotides, the CDR3 is TGTGCCACCCAGTCTATCTATGGCTACACCTTC. It specifies CATQSIYGYTF. The chain combines TRBV24-1 with TRBJ1-2; D gene unclear. Per germline, CDR1 KGHDR and CDR2 SFDVKD. The V end lost 9 bases, the J end lost 4 bases, and 8 bases lay between the germline ends. The CDR3 extends over 11 amino acids.

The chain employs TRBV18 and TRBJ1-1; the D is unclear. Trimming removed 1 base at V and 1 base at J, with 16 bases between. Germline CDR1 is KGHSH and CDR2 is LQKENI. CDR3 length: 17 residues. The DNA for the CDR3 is TGTGCCAGCTCACCACAAGGTCATTGGGCGGGGAACACTGAAGCTTTCTTT. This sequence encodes CASSPQGHWAGNTEAFF. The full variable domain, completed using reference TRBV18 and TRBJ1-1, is NAGVMQNPRHLVRRRGQEARLRCSPMKGHSHVYWYRQLPEEGLKFMVYLQKENIIDESGMPKERFSAEFPKEGPSILRIQQVVRGDSAAYFCASSPQGHWAGNTEAFFGQGTRLTVV.

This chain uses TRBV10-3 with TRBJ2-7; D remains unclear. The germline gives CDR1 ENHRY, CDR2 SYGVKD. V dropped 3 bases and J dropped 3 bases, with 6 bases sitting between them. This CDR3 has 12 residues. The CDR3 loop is CAISDRSYEQYF. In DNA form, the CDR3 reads TGTGCCATCAGTGACAGAAGCTACGAGCAGTACTTC.

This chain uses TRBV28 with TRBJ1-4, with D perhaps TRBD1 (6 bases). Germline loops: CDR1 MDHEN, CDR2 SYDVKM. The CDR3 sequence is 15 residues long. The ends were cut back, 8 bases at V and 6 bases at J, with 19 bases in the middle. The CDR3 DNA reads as TGTGCCAGCCGTCGGGGGGGCCTGGGGGATGAAAAACTGTTTTTT. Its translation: CASRRGGLGDEKLFF. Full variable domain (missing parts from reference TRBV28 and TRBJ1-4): DVKVTQSSRYLVKRTGEKVFLECVQDMDHENMFWYRQDPGLGLRLIYFSYDVKMKEKGDIPEGYSVSREKKERFSLILESASTNQTSMYLCASRRGGLGDEKLFFGSGTQLSVL.

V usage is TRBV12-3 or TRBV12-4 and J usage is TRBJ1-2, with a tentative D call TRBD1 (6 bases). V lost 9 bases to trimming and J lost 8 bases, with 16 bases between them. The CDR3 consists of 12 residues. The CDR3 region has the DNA TGTGCCAGTCTTACAGGGTATCAGGGCTACACCTTC. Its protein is CASLTGYQGYTF.